The clone carrying this TCR beta chain has a count of ten or more. Its antigen is still unknown. This CDR3 is also generated by other DNA sequences in the sample. V dropped 5 bases and J dropped 2 bases, with 7 bases sitting between them. Germline CDR1 and CDR2: MDHEN and SYDVKM. The CDR3 is 14 amino acids. Only in-frame clones appear in the TCRdb table, and some are missing; sequencing was by immunoSEQ multiplex PCR. The sample yields some 900,000 clones, about 80% seen once. The record originates from a study of shared clonotypes between healthy human individuals. Findings and limits, study-wide: Larger estimated richness was generally seen in naive subsets than in memory subsets. Some naive CD4 clonotypes, about 5.5%, turned up in common across a few donors.

This sequence joins TRBV28 and TRBJ1-6, with D unclear. The sequencing input was memory CD4+ T cells sorted from blood. Subset of the sample: CD45RA-negative fraction. The TCR sequence derives from a man between 18 and 29 years old in good health. Here the CDR3 reads CASSGEAYNSPLHF. CDR3 DNA: TGTGCCAGCAGTGGGGAAGCCTATAATTCACCCCTCCACTTT.